Following are 2 T cell receptor beta chains from one sample sequenced in a study of early T cells in non-severe SARS-CoV-2 infection. TCRdb re-analysed the 5' RACE reads in MiXCR, keeping a single row per CDR3 protein. The sample holds 100,000 or so distinct CDR3 sequences, about 12% seen once. Sequencing was carried out using whole blood. The source is an adult who was a healthcare worker with PCR-confirmed SARS-CoV-2 infection or an uninfected control (not recorded which).

The sample holds a few counts of this clonotype. The chain recombines TRBV27 with TRBJ2-7, with D maybe TRBD2 (7 bases). This CDR3 is built from 13 residues. Germline lookup yields CDR1 MNHEY and CDR2 SMNVEV (reference sequence). Trimming removed 7 bases from V and 0 bases from J, with 10 bases in between. The chain's CDR3 is CASMGGASYEQYF. The CDR3 DNA reads TGTGCCAGCATGGGGGGGGCCTCCTACGAGCAGTACTTC.

V and J are TRBV28 and TRBJ2-7; D is uncertain. CDR1 and CDR2 (germline): MDHEN, SYDVKM. Between the trimmed V and J ends, which lost 3 bases and 1 base, there was a span of 10 bases. The CDR3 is 14 amino acids. The CDR3 DNA reads TGTGCCAGCAGTTTGGTTTACGCATCCTACGAGCAGTACTTC. Translating it yields CASSLVYASYEQYF.